Sequencing of this T cell receptor beta chain was carried out in a study of response to subunit inactivated influenza vaccine. Study-wide points: There was a suggestion from the authors that each seasonal influenza vaccination recruits few new T cells.

The germline V gene encodes CDR1 SQVTM and CDR2 ANQGSEA. The V gene end was trimmed by 3 bases and the J gene end by 3 bases; junction bases not matched to a gene: 9. The CDR3 totals 16 residues. This clonotype was recorded a few times. Antigen unknown. TCRdb reprocessed the RT-PCR reads with MiXCR, giving one entry per CDR3 protein. The sample contains about 700,000 distinct CDR3 sequences, approximately 15% of which appear only once. The gene calls are TRBV29-1 and TRBJ1-2; 11 nucleotides match TRBD1. The sequences come from PBMCs from blood, collected around two weeks before vaccination. This TCR was recovered from a man in his fifties or sixties who received an inactivated influenza vaccine. This CDR3 reads CSVEDGTGGIYYGYTF. The DNA for the CDR3 is TGCAGCGTTGAGGATGGGACAGGGGGTATTTACTATGGCTACACCTTC.